Listed below are T cell receptor beta chains from one sample, sequenced in a study of identical twins. One entry per CDR3 protein results from TCRdb running MiXCR on the 5' RACE reads. This table holds 1.5 million to 2 million distinct CDR3 sequences, more than 30% found once. Sequenced: cord blood. Receptors were obtained from a newborn girl in good health. The CDR3 runs from the conserved cysteine through the conserved F or W. D genes are given only for firm matches. Clone size appears in some rows only: once, few, many, or a class for an expanded clone.

D	V	size	J	CDR3
-	TRBV20-1	-	TRBJ2-1	CSATGNSYEQFF
-	TRBV5-6	-	TRBJ1-4	CASSPRVGAHNEKLFF
-	TRBV7-9	-	TRBJ2-1	CASRAPPRGMDNEQFF
-	TRBV20-1	few	TRBJ2-1	CSWQSSYNEQFF
-	TRBV27	-	TRBJ1-2	CASSYNSRQGMGYTF
-	TRBV7-2	-	TRBJ2-1	CASSLIGPYNEQFF
TRBD2	TRBV4-1	-	TRBJ2-3	CASSHIAGPSTDTQYF
-	TRBV3-1	-	-	CAISQTSYEQYF
-	TRBV7-6	few	TRBJ2-5	CASSLNSRGETQYF
TRBD2	TRBV6-5	-	TRBJ2-7	CASSYSGLAGIGGEQYF
TRBD2	TRBV28	few	TRBJ2-3	CASSSSGRALFSTDTQYF
-	TRBV20-1	few	TRBJ1-6	CSAYRRVENSPLHF
-	TRBV6-1	many	TRBJ1-5	CASSERVNYSNQPQHF
-	TRBV5-1	few	TRBJ2-3	CASSLILAGWADTQYF
-	TRBV5-1	-	TRBJ1-4	CASSPLGVTEKLFF
-	TRBV5-1	many	TRBJ2-3	CASSLSRGADTQYF
-	TRBV4-1	few	TRBJ2-4	CASSQPQLAWGAKNIQYF
-	TRBV7-2	-	TRBJ2-7	CASSLDLAIPYEQYF
TRBD2	TRBV24-1	few	TRBJ2-1	CATSDPGLAGGSSYNEQFF
-	TRBV20-1	-	TRBJ2-5	CSARREQGTQYF
-	TRBV20-1	few	TRBJ2-6	CSARRVGLAISGANVLTF